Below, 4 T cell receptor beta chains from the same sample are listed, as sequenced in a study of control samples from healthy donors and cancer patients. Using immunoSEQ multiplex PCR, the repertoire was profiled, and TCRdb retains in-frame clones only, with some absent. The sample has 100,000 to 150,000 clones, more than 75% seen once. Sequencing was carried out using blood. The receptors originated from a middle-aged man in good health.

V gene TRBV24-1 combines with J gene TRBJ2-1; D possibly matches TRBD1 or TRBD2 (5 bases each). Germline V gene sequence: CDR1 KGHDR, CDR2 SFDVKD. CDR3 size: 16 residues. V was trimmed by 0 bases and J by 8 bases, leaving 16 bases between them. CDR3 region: CATSDLTGGQTHEQFF. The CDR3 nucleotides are TGTGCCACCAGTGATTTGACAGGAGGCCAGACACATGAGCAGTTCTTC.

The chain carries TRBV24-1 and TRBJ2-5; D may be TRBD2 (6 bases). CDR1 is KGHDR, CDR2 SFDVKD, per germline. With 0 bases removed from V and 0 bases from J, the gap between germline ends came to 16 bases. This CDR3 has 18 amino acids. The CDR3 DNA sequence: TGTGCCACCAGTGATTTGTCGGGGGTCAGACCGTACCAAGAGACCCAGTACTTC. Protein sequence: CATSDLSGVRPYQETQYF.

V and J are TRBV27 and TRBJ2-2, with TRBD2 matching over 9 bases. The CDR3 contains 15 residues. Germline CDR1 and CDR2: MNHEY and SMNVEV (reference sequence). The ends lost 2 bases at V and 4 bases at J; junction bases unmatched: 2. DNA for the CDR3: TGTGCCAGCAGTTTAGCGGGGGGGACCACCGGGGAGCTGTTTTTT. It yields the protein CASSLAGGTTGELFF.

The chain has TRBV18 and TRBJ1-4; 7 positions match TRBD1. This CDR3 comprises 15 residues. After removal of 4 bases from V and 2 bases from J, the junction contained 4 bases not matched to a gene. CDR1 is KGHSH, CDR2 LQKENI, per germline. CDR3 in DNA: TGTGCCAGCTCACTACGACAGGGTACTAATGAAAAACTGTTTTTT. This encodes CASSLRQGTNEKLFF.